The 25 T cell receptor beta chains given below trace back to one sample, sequenced in a study of blood T cells in healthy people across ages. A second PCR of 7 to 11 cycles used a sample-barcoded 5' primer and a J-beta primer mix. TCRdb used MiXCR to reprocess the 5' RACE reads, holding one entry per CDR3 protein. The data hold about 1 million distinct CDR3 sequences, with more than 35% observed a single time. What was sequenced was blood. The receptor source for this set is a woman aged 60 to 75 in good health.

There are a few counts of this clonotype. The genes are TRBV3-1 and TRBJ1-4; 8 bases are a match to TRBD1. CDR3 size: 15 residues. In germline, CDR1 is LGHDT, CDR2 YNNKEL (reference sequence). With 3 bases clipped from V and 5 bases from J, the junction kept 5 bases outside the gene matches. The CDR3 nucleotides read TGTGCCAGCAGCCAGGGCAGGGGGCCCAATGAAAAACTGTTTTTT. Residues: CASSQGRGPNEKLFF.

Comment on this clonotype: Mismatch with germline at one junction end may stem from a read error. This chain links TRBV4-1 with TRBJ2-3; D is uncertain. The CDR3 spans 16 residues. CDR1 is MGHRA, CDR2 YSYEKL, per germline. The CDR3 nucleotides read TGTGCCAGCAGCCCCGTACCAGAGAGGAGCACAGATACGCAGTATTTT. This translates into CASSPVPERSTDTQYF.

Concerning this clonotype: Since a much larger clone is just one base distant, this may be a read error. The chain joins TRBV7-2 to TRBJ2-1; unclear D gene. This CDR3 comprises 13 residues. CDR1 SGHTA and CDR2 FQGNSA come from the germline V gene. Trimming cost V 5 bases and J 6 bases, with 11 bases left between them. The CDR3, as DNA: TGTGCCAGCAGCGTGTGGGTACGCAATGAGCAGTTCTTC. This sequence encodes CASSVWVRNEQFF. The entire variable domain, with the rest obtained from reference TRBV7-2 and TRBJ2-1, is as follows: GAGVSQSPSNKVTEKGKDVELRCDPISGHTALYWYRQSLGQGLEFLIYFQGNSAPDKSGLPSDRFSAERTGGSVSTLTIQRTQQEDSAVYLCASSVWVRNEQFFGPGTRLTVL.

The J gene is TRBJ2-5, the V gene TRBV6-2 or TRBV6-3, with D hard to call. V dropped 1 base and J dropped 3 bases, with 3 bases sitting between them. Germline V lookup: CDR1 MNHEY, CDR2 SVGEGT. This CDR3 contains 12 residues. The DNA for the CDR3 is TGTGCCAGCAGTTACTGGGAAGAGACCCAGTACTTC. It yields the protein CASSYWEETQYF.

The chain couples TRBV20-1 to TRBJ2-3; 12 bases are a match to TRBD2. The CDR3 sequence is 15 residues long. The V and J ends lost 1 base and 4 bases, in that order; junction bases with no gene match: 3. Germline V gene data show CDR1 as DFQATT and CDR2 as SNEGSKA (reference sequence). The CDR3: CSARGASGRADTQYF. In nucleotides, the CDR3 is TGCAGTGCTAGAGGGGCTAGCGGGAGGGCAGATACGCAGTATTTT.

V usage is TRBV27 and J usage is TRBJ2-5, with TRBD2 matching 7 bases. This CDR3 contains 12 residues. The germline V gene has CDR1 MNHEY and CDR2 SMNVEV (reference sequence). The V segment lost 10 bases and the J segment 4 bases; nucleotides outside the gene matches: 6. The CDR3 loop is CAKAGVVETQYF. CDR3 bases: TGTGCCAAGGCGGGAGTGGTAGAGACCCAGTACTTC.

A few counts support this clonotype. The V gene is TRBV6-1, the J gene TRBJ2-7; D is perhaps TRBD1 (6 bases). The V and J ends lost 1 base and 2 bases respectively, with 9 bases between them. CDR1 is MNHNS, CDR2 SASEGT, per germline. This CDR3 spans 14 amino acids. The CDR3 sequence is CASSEEQGTYEQYF. In DNA form, the CDR3 reads TGTGCCAGCAGTGAAGAACAGGGAACCTACGAGCAGTACTTC.

The gene calls are TRBV9 and TRBJ1-1, with D tentatively TRBD1 (6 bases). This CDR3 spans 17 amino acids. The V gene's germline CDR1 is SGDLS and CDR2 YYNGEE. Trimming shortened V by 0 bases and J by 0 bases, and 15 bases separated the two germline ends. Written as DNA, the CDR3 is TGTGCCAGCAGCGTAGACCCGGGAGGGGGGGTGAACACTGAAGCTTTCTTT. Its translation: CASSVDPGGGVNTEAFF.

A few counts support this clonotype. The CDR3 DNA reads as TGTGCCAGCAGCCAAGATAGGGCCGGTGGCAAAAACATTCAGTACTTC. As protein: CASSQDRAGGKNIQYF. The V call is TRBV3-1, the J call TRBJ2-4; D gene ambiguous. CDR3 length: 16 residues. Per the germline V gene, CDR1 is LGHDT and CDR2 is YNNKEL (reference sequence). V shed 0 bases and J shed 3 bases, with 12 bases lying between them.

The chain combines TRBV29-1 with TRBJ2-3, with 7 bases matching TRBD1. Germline V gene data show CDR1 as SQVTM and CDR2 as ANQGSEA. Losses at the gene ends were 4 bases for V and 8 bases for J; bases not matched to a gene: 6. This CDR3 spans 12 amino acids. The CDR3 loop is CSVGQGRVTQYF. The DNA for the CDR3 is TGCAGCGTTGGACAGGGAAGGGTTACGCAGTATTTT.

This sequence joins TRBV25-1 and TRBJ1-6; D possibly corresponds to TRBD1 (6 bases). The CDR3 extends over 14 amino acids. CDR1 is MGHDK, CDR2 SYGVNS, per germline. Trimming cost V 7 bases and J 10 bases, with 17 bases left between them. The CDR3 protein is CASTSGVFGSPLHF. CDR3 DNA sequence: TGTGCCAGCACCTCAGGGGTATTTGGGTCACCCCTCCACTTT.

J is TRBJ2-5 and V is TRBV27; 10 bases are a match to TRBD2. The J call may be wrong; the DNA end is better matched by TRBJ2-7. CDR1 and CDR2 from the germline V gene are MNHEY and SMNVEV (reference sequence). This CDR3 region has 15 residues. The CDR3 DNA is TGTGCCAGCACTAAGTTAGCGGGAGGCTCCTACGAGCAGTACTTC. The encoded protein is CASTKLAGGSYEQYF.

The chain is built from TRBV28 and TRBJ1-2; D is ambiguous. From germline, CDR1 is MDHEN and CDR2 SYDVKM. The CDR3 covers 16 residues. With 2 bases removed from V and 0 bases from J, the gap between germline ends came to 13 bases. The CDR3 DNA follows: TGTGCCAGCAGTTTACCCAGGCACTCGGCTAACTATGGCTACACCTTC. Its translation: CASSLPRHSANYGYTF.

This chain uses TRBV20-1 with TRBJ1-5, with D tentatively TRBD1 (5 bases). The CDR3 is 14 residues long. The V gene's germline CDR1 is DFQATT and CDR2 SNEGSKA (reference sequence). V lost 3 bases, J lost 2 bases, and 11 bases lay in between. CDR3 residues: CSASKGLRNQPQHF. The CDR3 coding sequence is TGCAGTGCTAGTAAGGGACTCCGCAATCAGCCCCAGCATTTT.

This clonotype occurred a few times. This chain links TRBV7-2 with TRBJ2-3, with no clear D. V lost 3 bases, J lost 3 bases, and 10 bases lay in between. Germline values: CDR1 SGHTA, CDR2 FQGNSA. This CDR3 has 14 amino acids. CDR3 in amino acids: CASSFGFATDTQYF. The CDR3 nucleotides are TGTGCCAGCAGCTTTGGGTTCGCGACAGATACGCAGTATTTT.

The chain combines TRBV7-2 with TRBJ2-5, with 14 bases that match TRBD2. The CDR3 extends over 15 amino acids. Germline values: CDR1 SGHTA, CDR2 FQGNSA. The V gene end was trimmed by 4 bases and the J gene end by 6 bases; junction bases not matched to a gene: 4. CDR3 sequence reads: CASSSGTSGRQTQYF. CDR3 nucleotides: TGTGCCAGCAGCTCCGGGACTAGCGGGAGACAGACCCAGTACTTC.

This clonotype was recorded a few times. The CDR3 loop is CATKLGVVYEQYF. DNA of the CDR3: TGCGCGACCAAATTGGGGGTGGTCTACGAGCAGTACTTC. The chain combines TRBV10-2 with TRBJ2-7, with D possibly called TRBD1 or TRBD2 (5 bases each). This CDR3 is 13 amino acids long. Germline CDR1 WSHSY, CDR2 SAAADI.

V is TRBV7-2 and J is TRBJ2-3; TRBD2 agrees at 9 bases. The CDR3 sequence is 13 residues long. Germline V gene data show CDR1 as SGHTA and CDR2 as FQGNSA. J was trimmed by 6 bases and V by 5 bases; bases with no gene match: 3. The CDR3: CASSASGKDTQYF. As DNA, the CDR3 is TGTGCCAGCAGCGCTAGCGGGAAGGATACGCAGTATTTT. Full variable domain (missing parts from reference TRBV7-2 and TRBJ2-3): GAGVSQSPSNKVTEKGKDVELRCDPISGHTALYWYRQSLGQGLEFLIYFQGNSAPDKSGLPSDRFSAERTGGSVSTLTIQRTQQEDSAVYLCASSASGKDTQYFGPGTRLTVL.

This clonotype was detected only a few times. The chain employs TRBV20-1 and TRBJ2-4; D is undetermined. The tail of the sequence fits TRBJ2-7 better, so the J call may be wrong. The CDR3 consists of 12 residues. Germline V lookup: CDR1 DFQATT, CDR2 SNEGSKA (reference sequence). CDR3 DNA sequence: TGCAGTGCTGCGGACCGCGTGGACGAGCAGTACTTC. This sequence encodes CSAADRVDEQYF.

This clonotype appeared a few times. The chain is built from TRBV4-1 and TRBJ2-7; TRBD2 matches 13 bases. The CDR3 length is 18 residues. CDR1 is MGHRA, CDR2 YSYEKL, per germline. After removal of 4 bases from V and 1 base from J, the junction contained 10 bases not matched to a gene. The CDR3 DNA reads as TGCGCCAGCAGCCTACTACTTGGGACTAGCGGGGAATCCTACGAGCAGTACTTC. It yields the protein CASSLLLGTSGESYEQYF.

The genes are TRBV7-2 and TRBJ1-5, with TRBD1 matching over 9 bases. Per the germline V gene, CDR1 is SGHTA and CDR2 is FQGNSA. The CDR3 loop spans 16 amino acids. J gave up 6 bases and V 2 bases, and 8 bases lay outside the gene matches. The CDR3 sequence is CASSLSGTGTAQPQHF. CDR3 bases: TGTGCCAGCAGCTTATCCGGGACAGGGACCGCTCAGCCCCAGCATTTT.

This clonotype was seen a few times. The V call is TRBV24-1, the J call TRBJ2-5; TRBD1 is a possible D gene (6 bases). Germline V gives CDR1 KGHDR, CDR2 SFDVKD. The CDR3 is 15 residues long. V was cut by 3 bases and J by 0 bases, with 10 bases left in between. The CDR3 nucleotides read TGTGCCACCAGTGATCCGGACAGCAACCAAGAGACCCAGTACTTC. It encodes CATSDPDSNQETQYF.

The V call is TRBV27, the J call TRBJ2-1; 8 bases are a match to TRBD2. CDR3 length equals 14 residues. The trim removed 0 bases at V and 8 bases at J, leaving 3 bases unmatched. Per germline, CDR1 MNHEY and CDR2 SMNVEV (reference sequence). CDR3 amino acids: CASSLSAGVDEQFF. For the CDR3, the DNA is TGTGCCAGCAGTTTATCAGCGGGAGTAGATGAGCAGTTCTTC.

As concerns this clonotype: This may arise from a read error, as a much more abundant clone is one base away. The chain joins TRBV5-6 to TRBJ2-7, with D perhaps matching TRBD1 (6 bases). Per the germline V gene, CDR1 is SGHDT and CDR2 is YYEEEE. Trimming stripped 4 bases from V and 0 bases from J, with 11 bases between. The length of the CDR3 is 14 residues. The CDR3 sequence: CASSHRTASYEQYF. In DNA, the CDR3 is TGTGCCAGCAGCCACCGGACAGCCTCCTACGAGCAGTACTTC.

V gene TRBV12-3 or TRBV12-4 combines with J gene TRBJ2-1; D gene unclear. Gene TRBJ2-7 matches the end of the DNA better, so the J call may be wrong. The CDR3 contains 14 residues. CDR3 amino acids: CASSQTVSYNEQYF. CDR3 DNA sequence: TGTGCCAGCAGTCAGACTGTCTCCTACAATGAGCAGTACTTC.